Sequencing of this T cell receptor (beta chain) was carried out in a study of neurological immune-mediated disorders. Sample time point: longitudinal time-point 2. 2 million PBMCs stored at -80 C were the source of the unsorted libraries. A single record per CDR3 protein comes from TCRdb applying MiXCR to the 5' RACE reads. Here the sample spans about 49,000 distinct CDR3 sequences, approximately 14% being singletons. With V trimmed by 4 bases and J by 5 bases, 6 bases remained unmatched. The germline V gene has CDR1 SGHRS and CDR2 YFSETQ. The CDR3 has 16 amino acids. This clonotype has ten or more counts.

This rearrangement joins TRBV5-1 to TRBJ2-3; 14 bases are a match to TRBD2. The TCR was taken from a male donor with HTLV-1-associated myelopathy (HAM/TSP). Material: PBMCs. The CDR3 nucleotides are TGCGCCAGCAGCCCACGGGGACTAGCGGGGGTAGATACGCAGTATTTT. Its protein is CASSPRGLAGVDTQYF.